A selection of T cell receptor beta chains follows, all from one sample in a study of blood T cell repertoires in COVID-19. The table came from immunoSEQ multiplex PCR; TCRdb's copy has only in-frame clones and leaves some out. The table has 150,000 or so clones, more than 70% seen once; the top ten hold about 2.1%. The sample taken for sequencing was peripheral blood. These receptors all come from a human donor in a cohort sampled during active COVID-19. Both conserved end residues are part of each CDR3. D genes are given only for firm matches. Clone size is not always given. Where it is, it says once, few, many or a class for expanded clones.

size	V	J	D	CDR3	DNA
-	TRBV6-1	TRBJ2-2	TRBD1	CASSEGQGARTGELFF	TGTGCCAGCAGTGAAGGACAGGGGGCGCGAACCGGGGAGCTGTTTTTT
-	TRBV29-1	TRBJ2-2	-	CSVVWRGGTGELFF	TGCAGCGTTGTTTGGAGGGGTGGCACCGGGGAGCTGTTTTTT
-	TRBV28	TRBJ2-3	TRBD1	CASWDRGSDTQYF	TGTGCCAGCTGGGACAGGGGGTCAGATACGCAGTATTTT
few	TRBV6-2/TRBV6-3	TRBJ2-2	-	CASSPFPPGGMNTGELFF	TGTGCCAGCAGCCCTTTCCCCCCCGGGGGTATGAACACCGGGGAGCTGTTTTTT
-	TRBV25-1	TRBJ1-5	-	CASSESKGRGSNQPQHF	TGTGCCAGCAGTGAATCTAAAGGGCGGGGTAGCAATCAGCCCCAGCATTTT
once	TRBV5-1	TRBJ2-1	-	CASSSLSSRGGAGEQFF	TGCGCCAGCAGCTCTCTCTCAAGTCGTGGGGGAGCGGGTGAGCAGTTCTTC
-	TRBV19	TRBJ1-4	TRBD1	CACQGPGGEKLFF	TGTGCCTGCCAGGGACCAGGGGGAGAAAAACTGTTTTTT
-	TRBV6-5	TRBJ2-3	TRBD2	CASTRLAGDTQYF	TGTGCCAGCACCAGACTAGCCGGCGATACGCAGTATTTT
-	TRBV5-1	TRBJ1-6	TRBD1	CASSLGAGGQRNSPLHF	TGCGCCAGCAGCTTGGGGGCAGGGGGCCAGAGAAATTCACCCCTCCACTTT
-	TRBV30	TRBJ2-1	TRBD2	CAWTPGLAGGEQFF	TGTGCCTGGACTCCGGGACTAGCGGGAGGTGAGCAGTTCTTC
-	TRBV4-1	TRBJ2-2	-	CASSQDWEGANTGELFF	TGCGCCAGCAGCCAAGATTGGGAGGGGGCGAACACCGGGGAGCTGTTTTTT
-	TRBV20-1	TRBJ1-5	-	CSASSREPPDRNQPQHF	TGCAGTGCTAGTTCGCGGGAACCACCTGACCGAAATCAGCCCCAGCATTTT
-	TRBV10-3	TRBJ1-1	TRBD1	CAIRIGTGWTEAFF	TGTGCCATCAGAATTGGGACAGGGTGGACTGAAGCTTTCTTT
-	TRBV3-1/TRBV3-2	TRBJ2-1	TRBD2	CASSQRTSGGNEQFF	TGTGCCAGCAGCCAAAGGACTAGCGGGGGGAATGAGCAGTTCTTC
once	TRBV5-1	TRBJ2-1	TRBD2	CASSERLAGGSEQFF	TGCGCCAGCAGCGAACGACTAGCGGGAGGTAGTGAGCAGTTCTTC
-	TRBV7-8	TRBJ1-5	TRBD1	CASSLARSQGSQPQHF	TGTGCCAGCAGCTTAGCGCGGTCACAGGGGAGCCAGCCCCAGCATTTT
-	TRBV29-1	TRBJ2-3	-	CSVPSLFGDTQYF	TGCAGCGTTCCTTCCCTATTTGGAGATACGCAGTATTTT
-	TRBV5-4	TRBJ2-2	TRBD1	CASSHPGQGAAGELFF	TGTGCCAGCAGCCACCCGGGACAGGGGGCGGCCGGGGAGCTGTTTTTT
-	TRBV4-1	TRBJ2-7	-	CASSQGPRDNSYEQYF	TGCGCCAGCAGCCAAGGGCCCCGGGACAATTCCTACGAGCAGTACTTC
-	TRBV5-1	TRBJ2-7	-	CASSLGDQALSYEQYF	TGCGCCAGCAGCTTGGGCGATCAGGCCTTGTCGTACGAGCAGTACTTC
-	TRBV7-8	TRBJ2-7	TRBD1	CASSPGGLGQASSYEQYF	TGTGCCAGCAGCCCCGGCGGATTGGGACAGGCGAGCTCCTACGAGCAGTACTTC
-	TRBV5-1	TRBJ2-7	TRBD2	CASSLDRLAAEQYF	TGCGCCAGCAGCTTGGATCGACTAGCGGCCGAGCAGTACTTC
-	TRBV6-5	TRBJ2-7	TRBD1	CASSRDRGYEQYF	TGTGCCAGCAGTCGGGACAGGGGCTACGAGCAGTACTTC
-	TRBV27	TRBJ1-4	-	CASRGQGSRNEKLFF	TGTGCCAGCAGGGGACAAGGGAGCAGAAATGAAAAACTGTTTTTT
-	TRBV19	TRBJ1-1	TRBD1	CASSIGRGTGVNTEAFF	TGTGCCAGTAGTATAGGGAGGGGGACAGGCGTGAACACTGAAGCTTTCTTT
once	TRBV5-1	TRBJ2-7	TRBD2	CASSLVVGGSEQYF	TGCGCCAGCAGCTTGGTCGTGGGAGGGAGCGAGCAGTACTTC
-	TRBV9	TRBJ1-2	-	CASSPRDIWDGYTF	TGTGCCAGCAGCCCTCGGGACATTTGGGATGGCTACACCTTC
-	TRBV6-5	TRBJ2-1	-	CASSPTGQSYNEQFF	TGTGCCAGCAGCCCGACAGGTCAATCCTACAATGAGCAGTTCTTC
-	TRBV6-6	TRBJ1-2	-	CASSLTGLANYGYTF	TGTGCCAGCAGCCTAACAGGGTTAGCTAACTATGGCTACACCTTC
-	TRBV9	TRBJ2-3	TRBD2	CASSGTKKAGVADTQYF	TGTGCCAGCAGCGGTACCAAAAAGGCGGGGGTGGCAGATACGCAGTATTTT
-	TRBV6-5	TRBJ1-5	-	CASSQGRGLNQPQHF	TGTGCCAGCAGCCAGGGCAGGGGCCTCAATCAGCCCCAGCATTTT
-	TRBV3-1/TRBV3-2	TRBJ2-7	TRBD2	CASSHASGLASGEQYF	TGTGCCAGCAGCCATGCTTCGGGACTAGCTTCGGGTGAGCAGTACTTC
once	TRBV29-1	TRBJ1-1	TRBD1	CSVEDRGTEAFF	TGCAGCGTTGAGGACAGGGGCACTGAAGCTTTCTTT
once	TRBV5-1	TRBJ2-1	-	CASSAGRQGIGNEQFF	TGCGCCAGCAGCGCGGGACGACAGGGAATCGGTAATGAGCAGTTCTTC
-	TRBV3-1/TRBV3-2	TRBJ1-1	TRBD1	CASSGQGYATEAFF	TGTGCCAGCAGCGGACAGGGGTATGCCACTGAAGCTTTCTTT
once	TRBV24-1	TRBJ1-4	TRBD1	CATSDSGTGKEEKLFF	TGTGCCACCAGTGATTCGGGGACAGGGAAGGAGGAAAAACTGTTTTTT
-	TRBV19	TRBJ2-5	-	CASNRAPQETQYF	TGTGCCAGTAACAGGGCCCCTCAAGAGACCCAGTACTTC
-	TRBV7-9	TRBJ2-2	TRBD1	CASSPPDRDRELFF	TGTGCCAGCAGCCCACCCGACAGGGATCGGGAGCTGTTTTTT
-	TRBV3-1/TRBV3-2	TRBJ2-5	TRBD2	CASSPGLAGVEETQYF	TGTGCCAGCAGCCCCGGACTAGCGGGAGTAGAAGAGACCCAGTACTTC
-	TRBV28	TRBJ2-1	TRBD2	CASSLRAGDYNEQFF	TGTGCCAGCAGTTTAAGGGCGGGGGATTACAATGAGCAGTTCTTC
few	TRBV11-1	TRBJ2-7	-	CASSLARISSYEQYF	TGTGCCAGCAGCTTAGCCAGGATAAGCTCCTACGAGCAGTACTTC
-	TRBV7-8	TRBJ1-1	-	CASSQGGSTEAFF	TGTGCCAGCAGCCAAGGGGGAAGCACTGAAGCTTTCTTT
-	TRBV10-3	TRBJ2-5	-	CAISETPGSGQETQYF	TGTGCCATCAGTGAGACCCCTGGGAGCGGACAAGAGACCCAGTACTTC
-	TRBV21-1	TRBJ1-1	-	CASSKAGGRIEAFF	TGTGCCAGCAGCAAAGCAGGGGGTCGGATTGAAGCTTTCTTT
-	TRBV7-9	TRBJ2-7	TRBD2	CASSLWRLAVTYEQYF	TGTGCCAGCAGCTTATGGCGTCTAGCGGTTACCTACGAGCAGTACTTC
-	TRBV5-8	TRBJ2-7	-	CASSRTVPSYEQYF	TGTGCCAGCAGCCGGACAGTGCCCTCCTACGAGCAGTACTTC
-	TRBV5-4	TRBJ2-7	TRBD2	CASSLSLAAGEQYF	TGTGCCAGCAGCTTGTCTCTAGCGGCGGGCGAGCAGTACTTC
-	TRBV30	TRBJ2-1	TRBD2	CAWVPGLAGVEQFF	TGTGCCTGGGTACCGGGACTAGCGGGGGTTGAGCAGTTCTTC
-	TRBV5-1	TRBJ2-7	TRBD1	CASSPMTGFEIGLIYEQYF	TGCGCCAGCAGCCCCATGACAGGGTTTGAAATTGGTTTAATCTACGAGCAGTACTTC
-	TRBV25-1	TRBJ2-6	TRBD1	CASNGWTGGRSGANVLTF	TGTGCCAGCAATGGATGGACAGGGGGGAGGTCTGGGGCCAACGTCCTGACTTTC
-	TRBV7-8	TRBJ1-6	-	CASSLSVPSSYNSPLHF	TGTGCCAGCAGCTTATCGGTACCGAGCTCCTATAATTCACCCCTCCACTTT
-	TRBV5-4	TRBJ1-2	TRBD1	CASSFGQGEGYTF	TGTGCCAGCAGCTTCGGACAGGGGGAAGGCTACACCTTC
-	TRBV27	TRBJ2-7	-	CASSLDSSYEQYF	TGTGCCAGCAGTTTAGACAGCTCCTACGAGCAGTACTTC
-	TRBV11-2	TRBJ1-2	TRBD1	CASSSDRARGYTF	TGTGCCAGCAGCTCAGACAGGGCTAGAGGCTACACCTTC